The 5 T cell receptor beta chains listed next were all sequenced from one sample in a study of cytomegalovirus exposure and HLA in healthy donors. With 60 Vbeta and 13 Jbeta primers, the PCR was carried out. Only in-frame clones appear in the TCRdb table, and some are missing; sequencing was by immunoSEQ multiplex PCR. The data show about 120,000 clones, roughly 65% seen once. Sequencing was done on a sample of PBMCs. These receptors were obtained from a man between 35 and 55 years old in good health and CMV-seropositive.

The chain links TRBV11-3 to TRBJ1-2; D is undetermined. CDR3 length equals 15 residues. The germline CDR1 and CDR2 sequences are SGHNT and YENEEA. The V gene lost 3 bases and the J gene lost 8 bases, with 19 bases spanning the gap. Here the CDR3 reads CASSFERGGPGGYTF. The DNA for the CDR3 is TGTGCCAGCAGCTTCGAACGGGGAGGGCCGGGGGGCTACACCTTC.

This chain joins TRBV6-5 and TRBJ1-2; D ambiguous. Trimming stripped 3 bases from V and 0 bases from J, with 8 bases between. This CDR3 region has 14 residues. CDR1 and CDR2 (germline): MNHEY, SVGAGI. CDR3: CASSYGGANYGYTF. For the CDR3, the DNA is TGTGCCAGCAGTTATGGCGGAGCTAACTATGGCTACACCTTC.

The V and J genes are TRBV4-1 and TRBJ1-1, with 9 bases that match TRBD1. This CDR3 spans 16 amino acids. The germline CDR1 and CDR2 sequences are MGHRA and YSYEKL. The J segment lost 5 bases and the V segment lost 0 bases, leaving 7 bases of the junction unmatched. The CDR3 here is CASSQEATGGNTEAFF. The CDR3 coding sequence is TGCGCCAGCAGCCAAGAGGCGACAGGGGGGAATACTGAAGCTTTCTTT.

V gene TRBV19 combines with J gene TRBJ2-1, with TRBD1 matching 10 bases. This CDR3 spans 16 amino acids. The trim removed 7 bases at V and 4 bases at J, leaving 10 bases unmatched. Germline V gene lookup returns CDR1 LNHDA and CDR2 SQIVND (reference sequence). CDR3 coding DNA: TGTGCCAGTACCCGGACAGGGGGAAACCCTTACAATGAGCAGTTCTTC. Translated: CASTRTGGNPYNEQFF.

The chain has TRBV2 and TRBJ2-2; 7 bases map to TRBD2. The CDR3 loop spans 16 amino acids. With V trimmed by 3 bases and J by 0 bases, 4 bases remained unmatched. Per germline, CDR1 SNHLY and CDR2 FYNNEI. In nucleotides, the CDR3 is TGTGCCAGCAGTGATACCCTAGCGGCGAACACCGGGGAGCTGTTTTTT. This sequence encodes CASSDTLAANTGELFF.